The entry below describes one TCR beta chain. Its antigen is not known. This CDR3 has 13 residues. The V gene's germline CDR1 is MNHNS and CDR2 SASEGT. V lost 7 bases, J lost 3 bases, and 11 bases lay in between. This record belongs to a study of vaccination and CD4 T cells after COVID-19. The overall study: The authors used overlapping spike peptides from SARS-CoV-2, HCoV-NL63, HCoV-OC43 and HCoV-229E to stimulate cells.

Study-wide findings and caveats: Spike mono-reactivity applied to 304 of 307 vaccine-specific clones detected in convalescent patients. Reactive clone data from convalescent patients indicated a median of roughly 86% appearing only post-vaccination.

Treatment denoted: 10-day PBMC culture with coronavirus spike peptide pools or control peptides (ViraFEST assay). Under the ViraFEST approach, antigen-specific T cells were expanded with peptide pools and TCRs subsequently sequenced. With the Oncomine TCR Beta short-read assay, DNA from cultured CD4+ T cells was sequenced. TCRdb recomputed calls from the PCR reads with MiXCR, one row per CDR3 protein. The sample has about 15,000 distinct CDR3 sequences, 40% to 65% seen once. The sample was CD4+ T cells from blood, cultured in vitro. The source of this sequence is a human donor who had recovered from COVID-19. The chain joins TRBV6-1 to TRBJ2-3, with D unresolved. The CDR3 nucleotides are TGTGCCAGCACACTACTGTTGACAGATACGCAGTATTTT. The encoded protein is CASTLLLTDTQYF.